One TCR beta chain is described in this entry. CDR3 size: 15 residues. The trim removed 4 bases at V and 4 bases at J, leaving 10 bases unmatched. Germline V gene sequence: CDR1 SGHRS, CDR2 YFSETQ. The data were produced by immunoSEQ multiplex PCR, yet TCRdb's version contains in-frame clones alone and is incomplete. Among under 55,000 clones listed, 90% to 95% were seen once. What was sequenced was PBMCs. The receptor was isolated from a man in his forties with rheumatoid arthritis. The V call is TRBV5-1, the J call TRBJ2-7; 8 nucleotides agree with TRBD1. CDR3 bases: TGCGCCAGCAGCCTTGCGACAGGGGATGGGTACGAGCAGTACTTC. Translated, it gives CASSLATGDGYEQYF.